This T cell receptor beta chain was captured by sequencing in a study of blood T cells in healthy people across ages (dated by TCRdb to the mid-2010s). In terms of the full investigation: In model experiments, roughly one uniquely barcoded TCR beta cDNA molecule per two T cells was captured by template switching. Using deep sequencing normalized with unique cDNA molecular identifiers, the study measured how TCR beta repertoire diversity changes with age. The donors were split into four age groups: young (average about 15 years), middle-aged (more than 35), aged (62) and long-lived (82). To avoid experimental bias, donors of different ages were spread randomly across the sequencing lanes. For two donors (one aged 18 to 30 and one aged 80 or older), the study analyzed two additional independent replicas of 1 million unique cDNA reads from the same blood draw. The paper as a whole reports these results and caveats: Compared with the aged group, more naive CD4+ T cells, fewer expanded clones and increased TCR diversity were shown by the long-lived group, suggesting age selection. Observed TCR beta diversity correlated strongly with the percentage of naive T cells measured by flow cytometry. Since profiling was done on bulk unsorted PBMCs, naive and antigen-experienced compartments could not be conclusively compared. Observed TCR beta diversity per million T cells fell roughly linearly with age, and a significant reduction was already apparent by age about 36. Estimates of total diversity from one million sequenced T cells were regarded as lower bounds and underestimates. The CMV infection status of donors was not known, potentially confounding age-related changes in expanded clonotypes.

The library relied on 5' RACE. TCRdb lists the instrument as Illumina HiSeq 2500. A second 7 to 11 cycle PCR used a sample-barcoded 5' primer and a J-beta primer mix. A template-switch 5' adaptor carrying 12 random nucleotides introduced a unique molecular identifier onto each TCR beta cDNA molecule. Each sample yielded at least 3 million CDR3-containing paired-end reads. First-strand cDNA synthesis was performed from all RNA using the Mint cDNA synthesis kit, with priming by a TRBC-specific oligonucleotide. All cDNA was treated with uracil-DNA glycosylase and then went through a first 18-cycle PCR with the universal primers M1SS and BC2_uni_R. The authors processed their data as follows. Normalization of each sample was performed by random selection of 1 million high-quality reads, each carrying a distinct molecular identifier. Instead of being binned into consensus sequences, reads that shared molecular identifiers were thrown out. MiTCR, run with a Q25 quality threshold and the strictest error-elimination algorithm, handled CDR3 identification, clonotype clustering and error correction. Lower-bound total TCR beta diversity was estimated with a nonparametric unseen species model using Euler transformation. TCRdb passed the public sequencing reads through fastp at Q25 and MiXCR, retaining productive beta sequences. Rows are unified per CDR3 protein, each entry keeping the most common DNA and genes. The V and J calls and clone size come from TCRdb's table, not from the authors' own analysis. Present in this sample are around 1,100,000 distinct CDR3 sequences, roughly two fifths of which were seen just once. Of the sample, about an eighth is held by the ten largest clones.

Concerning this clonotype: Its antigen remains unidentified. The sample holds no much larger clone one base away, and base qualities are not on file.

Donors were 39 systemically healthy Caucasian individuals from Russia aged about 6 to 100 years. Roughly 10 milliliters of peripheral blood were collected from each donor into EDTA-treated Vacutainer tubes. PBMCs were isolated by Ficoll-Paque density-gradient centrifugation, with at least 6 million obtained per sample. Total RNA was extracted from PBMCs with Trizol reagent, with at least 5 micrograms obtained per sample. Naive CD45RAhigh/CD27high T cell percentages were measured by flow cytometry on a PBMC aliquot from every donor. The germline V gene (reference sequence) specifies PRHDT as CDR1 and FYEKMQ as CDR2. The CDR3 covers 14 residues, taking in both the cysteine and the phenylalanine. Solely the CDR3 DNA is kept, with 42 bases framed from the first base. Between the V and J ends, shortened by 7 bases and 2 bases respectively, the junction contains 14 bases.

The sequence joins TRBV13 to TRBJ1-1, and TRBD1 may be the D gene, going by 5 matching bases. The specimen was blood. The receptor was isolated from a young man in good health. The bases read TGTGCCAGCAAACCGGGGGGGGTCAACACTGAAGCTTTCTTT. This is translated as CASKPGGVNTEAFF.